Below are 20 T cell receptor beta chains sequenced from a single sample in a study of blood T cell repertoires in COVID-19. This table comes from immunoSEQ multiplex PCR, and its TCRdb copy is limited to in-frame clones, with some not included. This sample carries about 7,700 clones, almost 90% of them seen once, and the ten largest clones take 5.5% to 7%. What was sequenced was peripheral blood. The receptors originated from a woman aged 50 to 60 with active or convalescent COVID-19.

V usage is TRBV5-1 and J usage is TRBJ2-1; 9 nucleotides line up with TRBD2. The CDR3 has 16 residues. V lost 1 base, J lost 0 bases, and 2 bases stayed unmatched. Germline V lookup: CDR1 SGHRS, CDR2 YFSETQ. The CDR3 coding sequence is TGCGCCAGCAGCTTGATTAGCGGGAGCTCCTACAATGAGCAGTTCTTC. This translates into CASSLISGSSYNEQFF.

This chain uses TRBV7-2 with TRBJ2-5; possible D gene TRBD1, 6 bases. V lost 2 bases, J lost 4 bases, and 8 bases lay in between. The CDR3 runs 13 residues. CDR1 SGHTA and CDR2 FQGNSA come from the germline V gene. The CDR3 region is CASSLIQGETQYF. The CDR3 DNA is TGTGCCAGCAGCTTAATACAGGGAGAGACCCAGTACTTC.

This clone is termed large. This chain connects TRBV6-1 to TRBJ1-1, with D hard to call. The V end was cut by 3 bases, the J end by 1 base, with 6 bases between. CDR1 MNHNS and CDR2 SASEGT come from the germline V gene. This CDR3 has 13 amino acids. The chain's CDR3 is CASSDRPNTEAFF. The CDR3 bases are TGTGCCAGCAGTGACAGGCCGAACACTGAAGCTTTCTTT.

This clone is a singleton in its sample. Other DNA sequences from this sample encode an identical CDR3 as well. The chain is built from TRBV27 and TRBJ1-2; D may be TRBD1 (5 bases). The CDR3 loop spans 15 amino acids. Germline loops: CDR1 MNHEY, CDR2 SMNVEV (reference sequence). Trimming left V 3 bases short and J 5 bases short, with 16 bases between. The CDR3 region has the DNA TGTGCCAGCAGTTTGGCCGGGACTGTACGATATGGCTACACCTTC. Translation gives CASSLAGTVRYGYTF.

The V gene is TRBV19, the J gene TRBJ1-5, with D perhaps TRBD1 (6 bases). This CDR3 has 14 residues. Per the germline V gene, CDR1 is LNHDA and CDR2 is SQIVND (reference sequence). Trimming pared 5 bases from V and 7 bases from J, leaving 15 bases between. The CDR3 coding sequence is TGTGCCAGTAGTGGGTCGCTTAGGGGGCAGCCCCAGCATTTT. This gives the protein CASSGSLRGQPQHF. Drawing the rest from reference TRBV19 and TRBJ1-5, the complete variable domain is DGGITQSPKYLFRKEGQNVTLSCEQNLNHDAMYWYRQDPGQGLRLIYYSQIVNDFQKGDIAEGYSVSREKKESFPLTVTSAQKNPTAFYLCASSGSLRGQPQHFGDGTRLSIL.

The chain employs TRBV10-3 and TRBJ1-4; D is unclear. The V end was cut by 3 bases, the J end by 7 bases, with 18 bases between. This CDR3 spans 16 amino acids. The germline CDR1 and CDR2 sequences are ENHRY and SYGVKD. The CDR3: CAISEGRPEGSEKLFF. The CDR3 nucleotides are TGTGCCATCAGTGAAGGGAGGCCGGAAGGTAGTGAAAAACTGTTTTTT.

The chain has TRBV5-6 and TRBJ1-1; maybe TRBD1 (5 bases). This CDR3 is built from 13 residues. V lost 4 bases, J lost 0 bases, and 7 bases lay in between. The germline gives CDR1 SGHDT, CDR2 YYEEEE. CDR3 residues: CASSDSMNTEAFF. CDR3 sequence (DNA): TGTGCCAGCAGCGACAGTATGAACACTGAAGCTTTCTTT.

The chain has TRBV25-1 and TRBJ2-7; the match to TRBD2 covers 10 bases. Germline V lookup: CDR1 MGHDK, CDR2 SYGVNS. After removal of 6 bases from V and 4 bases from J, the junction contained 6 bases not matched to a gene. This CDR3 region has 14 residues. The CDR3 sequence: CASRTSGKGYEQYF. DNA for the CDR3: TGTGCCAGCAGAACTAGCGGGAAGGGGTACGAGCAGTACTTC.

The genes are TRBV27 and TRBJ1-6; D is possibly TRBD1 (5 bases). Germline V gives CDR1 MNHEY, CDR2 SMNVEV (reference sequence). The CDR3 is made up of 17 amino acids. Trimming took 3 bases from V and 0 from J, leaving 12 bases between them. The CDR3 protein is CASSLLGVSSYNSPLHF. In nucleotides, the CDR3 is TGTGCCAGCAGTTTGTTAGGGGTTAGCTCCTATAATTCACCCCTCCACTTT.

The genes are TRBV10-2 and TRBJ2-7, with D hard to call. CDR3 size: 14 residues. Per the germline V gene, CDR1 is WSHSY and CDR2 is SAAADI. Trimming cost V 4 bases and J 4 bases, with 14 bases left between them. The CDR3 is CASSVLAHSYEQYF. The DNA of the CDR3 is TGCGCCAGCAGTGTGCTCGCCCACTCGTACGAGCAGTACTTC.

The chain has TRBV4-3 and TRBJ1-2, with 11 bases aligning to TRBD1. The CDR3 contains 16 residues. The germline CDR1 and CDR2 sequences are LGHNA and YSLEER. Germline trimming cut 3 bases from V and 5 bases from J; bases unmatched to any gene: 8. In DNA form, the CDR3 reads TGCGCCAGCAGCCAGGGGCACGGACAGGGGGCATATGGCTACACCTTC. The encoded protein is CASSQGHGQGAYGYTF.

CDR3: CASSLGQADTQYF. CDR3 DNA: TGTGCCAGCAGCTTAGGACAGGCAGATACGCAGTATTTT. The rearrangement joins TRBV7-2 to TRBJ2-3; D perhaps matches TRBD1 (6 bases). Germline CDR1 reads SGHTA; CDR2 reads FQGNSA. V was clipped by 1 base and J by 4 bases, with 6 bases between them. The CDR3 has 13 residues.

The V gene is TRBV19, the J gene TRBJ2-3; TRBD1 might be the D (5 bases). V lost 5 bases and J lost 4, with 10 bases in between. The CDR3 has 13 residues. Germline CDR1 and CDR2: LNHDA and SQIVND (reference sequence). The CDR3 loop is CASSVQGSDTQYF. The DNA for the CDR3 is TGTGCCAGTAGTGTTCAGGGTTCAGATACGCAGTATTTT.

The chain links TRBV7-9 to TRBJ2-7; 7 nucleotides agree with TRBD2. Germline lookup yields CDR1 SEHNR and CDR2 FQNEAQ (reference sequence). The ends lost 5 bases at V and 4 bases at J; junction bases unmatched: 5. This CDR3 region has 13 residues. The CDR3 sequence is CASSKSGAYEQYF. CDR3 nucleotides: TGTGCCAGCAGCAAAAGCGGGGCGTACGAGCAGTACTTC.

This chain uses TRBV9 with TRBJ2-5; D remains ambiguous. In germline, CDR1 is SGDLS, CDR2 YYNGEE. V was cut by 0 bases and J by 5 bases, with 11 bases left in between. This CDR3 contains 14 residues. The CDR3 region has the DNA TGTGCCAGCAGCGTAGGCGTCAGGTGGGAGACCCAGTACTTC. It codes for CASSVGVRWETQYF. The complete variable domain, with remaining parts taken from reference TRBV9 and TRBJ2-5, reads DSGVTQTPKHLITATGQRVTLRCSPRSGDLSVYWYQQSLDQGLQFLIQYYNGEERAKGNILERFSAQQFPDLHSELNLSSLELGDSALYFCASSVGVRWETQYFGPGTRLLVL.

This rearrangement joins TRBV12-5 to TRBJ1-2; 11 nucleotides line up with TRBD1. The germline V gene encodes CDR1 LGHNT and CDR2 FRNRAP. After removal of 1 base from V and 5 bases from J, the junction contained 9 bases not matched to a gene. The CDR3 is 17 residues long. This chain's CDR3 is CASGLETGTGGDYGYTF. The CDR3 DNA follows: TGTGCTAGTGGTTTGGAAACCGGGACAGGGGGGGATTATGGCTACACCTTC.

This clone came up once. J is TRBJ1-1 and V is TRBV19; TRBD1 is a possible D gene (5 bases). The CDR3 is made up of 13 amino acids. The germline V gene encodes CDR1 LNHDA and CDR2 SQIVND (reference sequence). Between the trimmed V and J ends, which lost 5 bases and 2 bases, there was a span of 9 bases. The CDR3: CASSQGSNTEAFF. In nucleotides, the CDR3 is TGTGCCAGTAGTCAGGGATCCAACACTGAAGCTTTCTTT.

The rearrangement links TRBV29-1 to TRBJ1-6; tentatively, D is TRBD1 (6 bases). This CDR3 region has 16 residues. CDR1 and CDR2 (germline): SQVTM, ANQGSEA. V dropped 0 bases and J dropped 6 bases, with 15 bases sitting between them. CDR3 amino acids: CSVEEAEGEGNSPLHF. CDR3 nucleotides: TGCAGCGTTGAAGAAGCGGAGGGGGAGGGTAATTCACCCCTCCACTTT.

The chain couples TRBV6-5 to TRBJ1-2, with D perhaps matching TRBD1 (6 bases). This CDR3 contains 14 residues. Germline V CDR1 and CDR2: MNHEY, SVGAGI. V dropped 6 bases and J dropped 10 bases, with 21 bases sitting between them. CDR3 residues: CASRPGRGTMAYTF. CDR3 sequence (DNA): TGTGCCAGCAGGCCCGGAAGGGGGACTATGGCCTACACCTTC.

The V gene is TRBV10-2, the J gene TRBJ2-7, with 15 nucleotides matching TRBD2. The CDR3 sequence is 18 residues long. Per the germline V gene, CDR1 is WSHSY and CDR2 is SAAADI. The J segment lost 2 bases and the V segment lost 2 bases, leaving 7 bases of the junction unmatched. The DNA for the CDR3 is TGCGCCAGCAGTGAGCCAGGGACTAGCGGGAGGTTTACCTACGAGCAGTACTTC. It codes for CASSEPGTSGRFTYEQYF.